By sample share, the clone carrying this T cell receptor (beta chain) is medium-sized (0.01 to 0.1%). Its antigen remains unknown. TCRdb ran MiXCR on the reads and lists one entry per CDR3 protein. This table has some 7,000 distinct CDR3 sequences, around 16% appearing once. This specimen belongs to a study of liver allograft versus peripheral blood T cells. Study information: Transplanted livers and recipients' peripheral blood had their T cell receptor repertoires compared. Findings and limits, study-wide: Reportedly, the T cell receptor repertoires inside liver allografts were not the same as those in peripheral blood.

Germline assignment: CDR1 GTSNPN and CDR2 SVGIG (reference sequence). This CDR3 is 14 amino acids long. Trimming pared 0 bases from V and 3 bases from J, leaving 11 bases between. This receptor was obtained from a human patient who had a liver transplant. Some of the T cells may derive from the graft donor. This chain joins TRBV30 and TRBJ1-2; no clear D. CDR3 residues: CAWSVGKGHYGYTF. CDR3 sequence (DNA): TGTGCCTGGAGTGTTGGGAAGGGCCACTATGGCTACACCTTC.